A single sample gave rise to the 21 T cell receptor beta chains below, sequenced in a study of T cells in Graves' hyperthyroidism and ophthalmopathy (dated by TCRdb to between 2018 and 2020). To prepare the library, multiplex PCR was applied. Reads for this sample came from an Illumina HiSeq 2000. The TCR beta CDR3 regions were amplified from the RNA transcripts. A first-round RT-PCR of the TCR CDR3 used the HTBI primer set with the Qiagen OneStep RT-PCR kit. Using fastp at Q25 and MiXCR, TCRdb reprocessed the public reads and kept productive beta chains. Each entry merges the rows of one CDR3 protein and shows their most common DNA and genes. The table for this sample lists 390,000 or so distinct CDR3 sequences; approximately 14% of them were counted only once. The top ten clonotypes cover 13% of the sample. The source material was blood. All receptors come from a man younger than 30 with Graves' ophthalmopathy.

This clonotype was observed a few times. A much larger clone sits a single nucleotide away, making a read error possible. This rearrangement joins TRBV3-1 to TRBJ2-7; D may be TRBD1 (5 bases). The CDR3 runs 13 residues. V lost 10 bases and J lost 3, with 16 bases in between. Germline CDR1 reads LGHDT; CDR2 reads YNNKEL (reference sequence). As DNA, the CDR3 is TGTGCCACCGAAAGGCAGGGATTCTACGAGCAGTACTTC. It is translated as CATERQGFYEQYF.

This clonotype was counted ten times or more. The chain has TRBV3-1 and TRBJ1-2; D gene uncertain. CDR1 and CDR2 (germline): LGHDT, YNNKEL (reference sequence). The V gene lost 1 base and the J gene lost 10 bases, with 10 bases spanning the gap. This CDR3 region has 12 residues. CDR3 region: CASSQGEEVYTF. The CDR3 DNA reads TGTGCCAGCAGCCAAGGAGAGGAAGTCTACACCTTC.

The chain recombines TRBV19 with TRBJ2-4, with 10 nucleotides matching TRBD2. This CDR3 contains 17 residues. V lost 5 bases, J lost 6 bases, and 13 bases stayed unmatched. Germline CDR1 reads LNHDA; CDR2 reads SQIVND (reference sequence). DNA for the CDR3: TGTGCCAGTAGTCAGGGACTAGCGAGGCTAGGCATAAACATTCAGTACTTC. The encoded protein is CASSQGLARLGINIQYF.

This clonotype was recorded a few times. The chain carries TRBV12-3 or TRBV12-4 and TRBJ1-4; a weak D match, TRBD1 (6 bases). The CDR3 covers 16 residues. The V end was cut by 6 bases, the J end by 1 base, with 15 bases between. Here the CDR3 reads CASRGKTGITNEKLFF. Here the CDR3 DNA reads TGTGCCAGCAGGGGTAAAACAGGGATAACTAATGAAAAACTGTTTTTT.

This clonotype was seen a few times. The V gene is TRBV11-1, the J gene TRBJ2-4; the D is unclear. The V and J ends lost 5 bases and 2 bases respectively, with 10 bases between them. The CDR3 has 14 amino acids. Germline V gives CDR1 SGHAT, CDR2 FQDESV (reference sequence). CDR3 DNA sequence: TGTGCCAGCAGCGTTAGGGCATCCAAAAACATTCAGTACTTC. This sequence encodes CASSVRASKNIQYF.

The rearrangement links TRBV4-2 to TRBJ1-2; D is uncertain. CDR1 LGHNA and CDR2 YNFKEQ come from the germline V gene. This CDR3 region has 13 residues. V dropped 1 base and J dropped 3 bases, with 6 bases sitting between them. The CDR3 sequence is CASSQASDYGYTF. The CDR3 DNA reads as TGTGCCAGCAGCCAAGCTTCAGACTATGGCTACACCTTC.

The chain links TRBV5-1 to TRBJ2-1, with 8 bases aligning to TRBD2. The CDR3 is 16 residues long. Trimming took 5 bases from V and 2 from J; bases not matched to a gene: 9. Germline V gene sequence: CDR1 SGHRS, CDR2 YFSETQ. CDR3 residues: CASRGGAGVAYNEQFF. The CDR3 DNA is TGCGCCAGCAGGGGGGGAGCGGGAGTGGCCTACAATGAGCAGTTCTTC.

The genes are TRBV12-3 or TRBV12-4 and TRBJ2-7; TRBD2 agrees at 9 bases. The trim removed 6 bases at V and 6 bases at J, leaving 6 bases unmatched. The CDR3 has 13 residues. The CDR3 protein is CASRSGLAVEQYF. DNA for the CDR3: TGTGCCAGCAGGTCGGGACTAGCAGTCGAGCAGTACTTC.

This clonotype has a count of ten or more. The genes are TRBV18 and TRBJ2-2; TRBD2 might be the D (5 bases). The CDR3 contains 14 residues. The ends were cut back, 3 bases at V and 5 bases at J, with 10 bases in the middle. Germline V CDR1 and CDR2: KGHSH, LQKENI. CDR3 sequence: CASSPLRGTGELFF. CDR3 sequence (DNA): TGTGCCAGCTCACCTTTAAGAGGGACCGGGGAGCTGTTTTTT.

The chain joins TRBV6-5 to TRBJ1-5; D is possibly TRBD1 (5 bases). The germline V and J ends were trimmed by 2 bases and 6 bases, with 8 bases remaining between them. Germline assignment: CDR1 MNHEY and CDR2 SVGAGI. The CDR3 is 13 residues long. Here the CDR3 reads CASSYDGGQPQHF. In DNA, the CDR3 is TGTGCCAGCAGTTACGATGGGGGTCAGCCCCAGCATTTT.

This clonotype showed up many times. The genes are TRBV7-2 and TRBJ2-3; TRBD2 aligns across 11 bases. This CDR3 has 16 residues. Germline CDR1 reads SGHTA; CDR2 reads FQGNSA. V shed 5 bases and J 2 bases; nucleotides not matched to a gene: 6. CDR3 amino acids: CASSPTSGSITDTQYF. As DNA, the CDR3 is TGTGCCAGCAGCCCCACTAGCGGGAGTATCACAGATACGCAGTATTTT.

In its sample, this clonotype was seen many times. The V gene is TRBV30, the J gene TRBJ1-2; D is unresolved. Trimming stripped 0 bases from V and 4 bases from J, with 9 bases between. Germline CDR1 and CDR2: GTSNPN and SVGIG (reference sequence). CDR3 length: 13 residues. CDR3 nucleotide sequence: TGTGCCTGGAGTGTAGGGAATTCCTATGGCTACACCTTC. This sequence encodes CAWSVGNSYGYTF.

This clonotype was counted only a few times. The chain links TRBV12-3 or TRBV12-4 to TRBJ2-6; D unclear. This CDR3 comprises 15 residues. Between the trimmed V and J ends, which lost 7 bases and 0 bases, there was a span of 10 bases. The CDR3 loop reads CASNYFSSGANVLTF. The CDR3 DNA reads TGTGCCAGCAACTACTTCTCCTCTGGGGCCAACGTCCTGACTTTC.

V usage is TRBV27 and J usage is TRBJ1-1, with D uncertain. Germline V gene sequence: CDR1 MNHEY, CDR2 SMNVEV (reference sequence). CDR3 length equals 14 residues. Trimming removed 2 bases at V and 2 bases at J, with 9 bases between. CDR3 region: CASSLQRTNTEAFF. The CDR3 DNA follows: TGTGCCAGCAGTTTACAACGGACCAACACTGAAGCTTTCTTT.

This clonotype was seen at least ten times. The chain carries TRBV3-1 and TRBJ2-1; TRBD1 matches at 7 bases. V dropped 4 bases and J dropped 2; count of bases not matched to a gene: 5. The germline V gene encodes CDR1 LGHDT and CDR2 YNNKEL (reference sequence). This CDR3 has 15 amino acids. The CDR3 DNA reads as TGTGCCAGCAGCCCGACGGACAGGACCTACAATGAGCAGTTCTTC. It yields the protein CASSPTDRTYNEQFF.

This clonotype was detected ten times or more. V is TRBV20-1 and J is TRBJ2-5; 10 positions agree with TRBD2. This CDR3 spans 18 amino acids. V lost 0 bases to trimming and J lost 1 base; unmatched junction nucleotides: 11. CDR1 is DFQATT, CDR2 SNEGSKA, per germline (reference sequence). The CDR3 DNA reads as TGCAGTGCTAGAGATGGGGCTAGCGGGAGTTATGCCCAAGAGACCCAGTACTTC. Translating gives CSARDGASGSYAQETQYF.

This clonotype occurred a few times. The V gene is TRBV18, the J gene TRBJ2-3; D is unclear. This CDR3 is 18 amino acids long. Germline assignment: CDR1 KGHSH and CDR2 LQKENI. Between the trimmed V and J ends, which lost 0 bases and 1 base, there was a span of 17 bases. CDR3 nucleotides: TGTGCCAGCTCACCACCGCTTCCGGGCCCTAGTGGCACAGATACGCAGTATTTT. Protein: CASSPPLPGPSGTDTQYF.

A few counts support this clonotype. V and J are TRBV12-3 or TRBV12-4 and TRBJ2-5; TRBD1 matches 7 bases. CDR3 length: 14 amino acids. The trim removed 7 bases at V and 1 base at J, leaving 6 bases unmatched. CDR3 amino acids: CASTYRDSQETQYF. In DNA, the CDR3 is TGTGCCAGCACCTACCGGGACAGCCAAGAGACCCAGTACTTC.

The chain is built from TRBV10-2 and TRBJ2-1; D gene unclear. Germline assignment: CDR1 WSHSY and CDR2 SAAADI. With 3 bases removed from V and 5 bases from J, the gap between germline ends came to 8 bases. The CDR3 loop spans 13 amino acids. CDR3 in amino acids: CASSEDRNNEQFF. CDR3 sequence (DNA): TGCGCCAGCAGTGAAGATAGGAACAATGAGCAGTTCTTC.

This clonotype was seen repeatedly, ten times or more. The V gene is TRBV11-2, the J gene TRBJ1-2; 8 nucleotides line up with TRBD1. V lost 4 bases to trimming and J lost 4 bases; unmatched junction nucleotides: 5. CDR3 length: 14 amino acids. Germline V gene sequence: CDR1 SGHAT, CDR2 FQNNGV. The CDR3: CASSSTGGSYGYTF. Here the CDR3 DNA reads TGTGCCAGCAGCTCTACAGGGGGATCCTATGGCTACACCTTC.

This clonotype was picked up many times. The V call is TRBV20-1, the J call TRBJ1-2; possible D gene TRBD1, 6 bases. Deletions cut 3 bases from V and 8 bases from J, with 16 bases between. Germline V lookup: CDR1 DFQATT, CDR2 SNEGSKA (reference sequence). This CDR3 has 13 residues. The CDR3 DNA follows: TGCAGTGCTAGGGGCGAGGACAGTCTGGGCTACACCTTC. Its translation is CSARGEDSLGYTF.